Below are 10 T cell receptor beta chains sequenced from a single sample in a study of cytomegalovirus exposure and HLA in healthy donors. PCR involved 60 Vbeta and 13 Jbeta primers. Using immunoSEQ multiplex PCR, the repertoire was profiled, and TCRdb retains in-frame clones only, with some absent. The sample shows more than 150,000 clones, more than 70% of them seen only once. Sequenced sample: PBMCs. The source of these receptors is a woman aged 40 to 50 in good health and CMV-seropositive.

The V call is TRBV18, the J call TRBJ2-1; 11 nucleotides match TRBD2. The J segment lost 4 bases and the V segment lost 2 bases, leaving 4 bases of the junction unmatched. The CDR3 length is 16 residues. The germline gives CDR1 KGHSH, CDR2 LQKENI. DNA of the CDR3: TGTGCCAGCTCACCAAGGTCTAGCGGGAGGTACAATGAGCAGTTCTTC. It yields the protein CASSPRSSGRYNEQFF. Drawing the rest from reference TRBV18 and TRBJ2-1, the complete variable domain is NAGVMQNPRHLVRRRGQEARLRCSPMKGHSHVYWYRQLPEEGLKFMVYLQKENIIDESGMPKERFSAEFPKEGPSILRIQQVVRGDSAAYFCASSPRSSGRYNEQFFGPGTRLTVL.

The DNA of the CDR3 is TGTGCCAGCAGCTTGGGACAGGAACGTTATAATGAAAAACTGTTTTTT. Its translation is CASSLGQERYNEKLFF. This chain connects TRBV5-4 to TRBJ1-4; weak D call: TRBD1 (6 bases). Trimming cost V 0 bases and J 4 bases, with 13 bases left between them. This CDR3 comprises 16 residues. Germline V gives CDR1 SGHNT, CDR2 YYREEE (reference sequence).

The chain carries TRBV7-2 and TRBJ1-2, with 11 bases lining up with TRBD1. Germline CDR1 is SGHTA and CDR2 is FQGNSA. V was pared by 6 bases and J by 7 bases, with 7 bases of the junction left unmatched. CDR3 length equals 14 residues. CDR3 coding DNA: TGTGCCAGCAGTTCACCCGGACAGGGGGCTGGCTACACCTTC. Its translation is CASSSPGQGAGYTF. The whole variable domain, filled in from reference TRBV7-2 and TRBJ1-2, reads GAGVSQSPSNKVTEKGKDVELRCDPISGHTALYWYRQSLGQGLEFLIYFQGNSAPDKSGLPSDRFSAERTGGSVSTLTIQRTQQEDSAVYLCASSSPGQGAGYTFGSGTRLTVV.

The J gene is TRBJ1-2, the V gene TRBV6-1; 7 positions match TRBD1. Germline V gives CDR1 MNHNS, CDR2 SASEGT. The CDR3 has 14 residues. Losses at the gene ends were 5 bases for V and 2 bases for J; bases not matched to a gene: 5. CDR3 amino acids: CASSLTGLNYGYTF. Here the CDR3 DNA reads TGTGCCAGCAGTCTGACAGGGTTAAACTATGGCTACACCTTC.

The V gene is TRBV28, the J gene TRBJ2-7; the D is unclear. Germline values: CDR1 MDHEN, CDR2 SYDVKM. V shed 3 bases and J shed 0 bases, with 6 bases lying between them. The CDR3 loop spans 13 amino acids. CDR3 bases: TGTGCCAGCAGTTTCCCCTCCTCCTACGAGCAGTACTTC. It yields the protein CASSFPSSYEQYF.

V gene TRBV6-1 combines with J gene TRBJ2-4, with a possible D match to TRBD1 (6 bases). Germline CDR1 is MNHNS and CDR2 is SASEGT. The CDR3 sequence is 15 residues long. The V end lost 6 bases, the J end lost 0 bases, and 12 bases lay between the germline ends. CDR3 residues: CASSRQGLAKNIQYF. In DNA form, the CDR3 reads TGTGCCAGCAGCCGGCAGGGGCTAGCCAAAAACATTCAGTACTTC.

This chain links TRBV9 with TRBJ2-3; a weak D match, TRBD2 (6 bases). Trimming removed 1 base at V and 8 bases at J, with 11 bases between. CDR1 SGDLS and CDR2 YYNGEE come from the germline V gene. The CDR3 has 13 residues. The CDR3 sequence: CASSVLVEGTQYF. The CDR3 nucleotides are TGTGCCAGCAGCGTATTAGTGGAGGGTACGCAGTATTTT.

The rearrangement links TRBV7-3 to TRBJ2-1; D is unresolved. Trimming pared 1 base from V and 8 bases from J, leaving 15 bases between. Germline V lookup: CDR1 SGHTA, CDR2 FQGTGA. The CDR3 consists of 15 residues. The CDR3 sequence: CASSLSVANRHEQFF. The DNA for the CDR3 is TGTGCCAGCAGCTTAAGTGTGGCAAACCGTCATGAGCAGTTCTTC.

CDR3 in amino acids: CASSLRTGGPTEAFF. In DNA, the CDR3 is TGTGCCAGCAGCTTACGGACAGGGGGCCCCACTGAAGCTTTCTTT. The rearrangement uses TRBV7-9 and TRBJ1-1, with 11 bases identical to TRBD1. V gave up 2 bases and J gave up 4 bases; unmatched junction bases: 3. Per germline, CDR1 SEHNR and CDR2 FQNEAQ (reference sequence). The CDR3 spans 15 residues.

This rearrangement joins TRBV19 to TRBJ1-1, with D possibly being TRBD1 (6 bases). Germline V gene data show CDR1 as LNHDA and CDR2 as SQIVND (reference sequence). CDR3 length: 14 amino acids. V shed 5 bases and J shed 3 bases, with 13 bases lying between them. The CDR3 nucleotides are TGTGCCAGTAGTCAGAACAACAGGGACACTGAAGCTTTCTTT. Translation: CASSQNNRDTEAFF.